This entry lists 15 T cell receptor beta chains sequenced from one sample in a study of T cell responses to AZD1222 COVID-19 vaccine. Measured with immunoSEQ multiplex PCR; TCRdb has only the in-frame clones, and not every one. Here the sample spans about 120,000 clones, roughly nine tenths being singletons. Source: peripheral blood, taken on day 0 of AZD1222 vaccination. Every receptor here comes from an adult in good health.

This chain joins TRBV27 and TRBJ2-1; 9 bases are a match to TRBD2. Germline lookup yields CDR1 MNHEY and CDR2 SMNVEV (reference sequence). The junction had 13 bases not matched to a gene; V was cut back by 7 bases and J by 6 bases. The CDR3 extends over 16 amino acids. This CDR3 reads CASTLRGGRALNEQFF. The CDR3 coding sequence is TGTGCCAGCACTCTGAGGGGCGGGAGGGCCCTCAATGAGCAGTTCTTC.

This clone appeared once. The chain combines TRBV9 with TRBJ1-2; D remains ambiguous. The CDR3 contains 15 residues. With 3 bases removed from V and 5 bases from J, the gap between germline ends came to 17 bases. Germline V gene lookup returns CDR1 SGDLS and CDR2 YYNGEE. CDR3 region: CASSASQGLEYGYTF. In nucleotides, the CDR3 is TGTGCCAGCAGCGCCTCTCAAGGGTTGGAGTATGGCTACACCTTC.

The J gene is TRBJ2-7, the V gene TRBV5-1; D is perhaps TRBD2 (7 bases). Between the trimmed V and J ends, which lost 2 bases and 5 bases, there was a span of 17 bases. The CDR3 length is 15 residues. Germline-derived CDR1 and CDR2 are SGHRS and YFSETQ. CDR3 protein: CASSFHWEGDHEQYF. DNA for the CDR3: TGCGCCAGCAGCTTTCACTGGGAGGGGGACCACGAGCAGTACTTC.

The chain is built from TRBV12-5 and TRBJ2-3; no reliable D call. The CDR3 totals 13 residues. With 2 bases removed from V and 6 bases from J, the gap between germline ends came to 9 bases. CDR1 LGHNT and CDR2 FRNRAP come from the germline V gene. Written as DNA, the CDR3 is TGTGCTAGTGGTTTGCTGCCCTGGGATACGCAGTATTTT. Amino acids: CASGLLPWDTQYF.

The CDR3 reads CASSLGRYSYNEQFF. CDR3 coding DNA: TGTGCCAGCAGCTTAGGCAGGTATTCTTACAATGAGCAGTTCTTC. The V gene is TRBV11-3, the J gene TRBJ2-1, with unresolved D. With 1 base removed from V and 4 bases from J, the gap between germline ends came to 11 bases. The CDR3 runs to 15 residues. CDR1 SGHNT and CDR2 YENEEA come from the germline V gene.

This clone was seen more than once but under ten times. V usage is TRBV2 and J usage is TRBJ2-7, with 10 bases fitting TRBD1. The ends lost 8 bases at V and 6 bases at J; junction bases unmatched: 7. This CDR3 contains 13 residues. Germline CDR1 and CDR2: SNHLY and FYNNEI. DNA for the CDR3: TGTGCCAGCCGACAGGGGGCGCGTATCGAGCAGTACTTC. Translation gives CASRQGARIEQYF. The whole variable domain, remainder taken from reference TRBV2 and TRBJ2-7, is EPEVTQTPSHQVTQMGQEVILRCVPISNHLYFYWYRQILGQKVEFLVSFYNNEISEKSEIFDDQFSVERPDGSNFTLKIRSTKLEDSAMYFCASRQGARIEQYFGPGTRLTVT.

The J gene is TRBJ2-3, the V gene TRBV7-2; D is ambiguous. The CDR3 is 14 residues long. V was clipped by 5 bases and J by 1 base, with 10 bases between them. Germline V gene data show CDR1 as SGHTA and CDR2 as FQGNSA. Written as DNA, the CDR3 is TGTGCCAGCAGCCACGGCCGGGGCACAGATACGCAGTATTTT. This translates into CASSHGRGTDTQYF.

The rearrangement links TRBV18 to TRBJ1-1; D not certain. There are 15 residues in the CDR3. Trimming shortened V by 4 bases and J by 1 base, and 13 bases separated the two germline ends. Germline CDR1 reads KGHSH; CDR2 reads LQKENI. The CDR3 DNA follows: TGTGCCAGCTCACTGGTGTTCGAGAGGAACACTGAAGCTTTCTTT. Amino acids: CASSLVFERNTEAFF.

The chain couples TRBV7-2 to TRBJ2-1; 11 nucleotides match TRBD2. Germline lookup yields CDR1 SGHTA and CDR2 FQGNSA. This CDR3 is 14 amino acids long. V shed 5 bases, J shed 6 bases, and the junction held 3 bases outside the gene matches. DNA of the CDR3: TGTGCCAGCAGCGCGGGACTAGCGGTCAATGAGCAGTTCTTC. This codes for CASSAGLAVNEQFF.

The CDR3 sequence: CASSLDSTYLGSPLHF. CDR3 DNA sequence: TGTGCCAGCAGCTTAGACTCAACATATTTGGGTTCACCCCTCCACTTT. The chain employs TRBV11-2 and TRBJ1-6, with D hard to call. Trimming pared 0 bases from V and 9 bases from J, leaving 15 bases between. This CDR3 is 16 amino acids long. CDR1 is SGHAT, CDR2 FQNNGV, per germline. Variable domain in full (rest from reference TRBV11-2 and TRBJ1-6): EAGVAQSPRYKIIEKRQSVAFWCNPISGHATLYWYQQILGQGPKLLIQFQNNGVVDDSQLPKDRFSAERLKGVDSTLKIQPAKLEDSAVYLCASSLDSTYLGSPLHFGNGTRLTVT.

The CDR3 is CASSRTGTVGTEAFF. The DNA for the CDR3 is TGTGCCAGCAGTCGAACCGGGACAGTCGGCACTGAAGCTTTCTTT. This rearrangement joins TRBV3-1 (or the pseudogene TRBV3-2) to TRBJ1-1; TRBD1 matches 7 bases. Germline trimming cut 6 bases from V and 4 bases from J; bases unmatched to any gene: 11. CDR3 length: 15 amino acids. Germline V gene sequence: CDR1 LGHDT, CDR2 YNNKEL (reference sequence).

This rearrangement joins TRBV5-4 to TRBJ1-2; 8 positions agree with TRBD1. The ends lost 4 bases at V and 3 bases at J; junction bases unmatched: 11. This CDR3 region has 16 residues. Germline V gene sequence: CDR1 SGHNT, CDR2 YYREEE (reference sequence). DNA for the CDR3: TGTGCCAGCAGCGCCCCTTCCAGGGGGCTGGACTATGGCTACACCTTC. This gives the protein CASSAPSRGLDYGYTF. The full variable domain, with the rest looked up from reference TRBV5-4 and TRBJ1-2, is ETGVTQSPTHLIKTRGQQVTLRCSSQSGHNTVSWYQQALGQGPQFIFQYYREEENGRGNFPPRFSGLQFPNYSSELNVNALELDDSALYLCASSAPSRGLDYGYTFGSGTRLTVV.

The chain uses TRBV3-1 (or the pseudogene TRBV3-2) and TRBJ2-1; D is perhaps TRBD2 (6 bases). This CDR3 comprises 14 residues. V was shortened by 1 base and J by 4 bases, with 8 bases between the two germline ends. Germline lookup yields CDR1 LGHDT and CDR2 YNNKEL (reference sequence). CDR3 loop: CASSQAGSYNEQFF. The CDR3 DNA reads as TGTGCCAGCAGCCAAGCCGGGAGTTACAATGAGCAGTTCTTC.

The CDR3 is CASSYSPGVAEKLFF. DNA of the CDR3: TGTGCCAGCAGTTACTCGCCAGGGGTGGCTGAAAAACTGTTTTTT. The chain combines TRBV6-5 with TRBJ1-4; perhaps TRBD1 as D (6 bases). Germline loops: CDR1 MNHEY, CDR2 SVGAGI. Trimming took 0 bases from V and 7 from J, leaving 12 bases between them. The CDR3 spans 15 residues.

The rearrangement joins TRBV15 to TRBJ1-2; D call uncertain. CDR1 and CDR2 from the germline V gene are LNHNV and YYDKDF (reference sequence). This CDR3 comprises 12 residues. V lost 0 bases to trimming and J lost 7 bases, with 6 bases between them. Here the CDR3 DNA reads TGTGCCACCAGCAGAGACAGGTCTGGCTACACCTTC. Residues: CATSRDRSGYTF. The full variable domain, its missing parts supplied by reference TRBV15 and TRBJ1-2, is DAMVIQNPRYQVTQFGKPVTLSCSQTLNHNVMYWYQQKSSQAPKLLFHYYDKDFNNEADTPDNFQSRRPNTSFCFLDIRSPGLGDTAMYLCATSRDRSGYTFGSGTRLTVV.